This TCR beta chain stems from a study of CD8 T cells in Susac syndrome. Germline CDR1 reads SGHTA; CDR2 reads FQGNSA. This CDR3 comprises 13 residues. V trimming: 6 bases; J trimming: 6 bases; junction bases outside the gene matches: 2. After extraction with the RNeasy kit, roughly 0.45 to 1 ug of the RNA was reverse transcribed using random hexamers. TCRdb reprocessed the immunoSEQ multiplex PCR reads via MiXCR and lists one record per CDR3 protein. The data contain under 200,000 distinct CDR3 sequences, under 95% of them singletons. The chain combines TRBV7-2 with TRBJ2-2, with TRBD2 matching over 9 bases. Sequenced material: CD4+ T cells from PBMCs. The TCR comes from a human donor in good health. The CDR3 sequence is CASRIAGAGELFF. CDR3 DNA: TGTGCCAGCAGAATAGCGGGAGCCGGGGAGCTGTTTTTT.